This TCR beta chain was sequenced for a study of T cell repertoires in cytomegalovirus infection. TCRdb reprocessed the reads via MiXCR and lists one record per CDR3 protein. The sample yields about 74,000 distinct CDR3 sequences, 25% to 30% seen once. This clonotype turned up a few times. Its antigen is undetermined. V was shortened by 7 bases and J by 0 bases, with 9 bases between the two germline ends. This CDR3 spans 13 amino acids. CDR1 is LNHDA, CDR2 SQIVND, per germline (reference sequence). The clonotype comes from a human donor in good health (CMV status not recorded). Some clones in this sample may be carry-over from other donors' samples. Here the sequenced sample was CD8+ T cells from cultured PBMCs, taken from culture after CMV antigen stimulation. V is TRBV19 and J is TRBJ1-1; the D is unclear. The chain's CDR3 is CASMMDVNTEAFF. CDR3 DNA sequence: TGTGCCAGTATGATGGACGTGAACACTGAAGCTTTCTTT.